This record covers a single T cell receptor beta chain. This entry belongs to a study of blood T cell repertoires in COVID-19. In the original workflow: Estimation of nucleated cell counts relied on the amplification of reference gene primers. Clones were read by immunoSEQ multiplex PCR, and TCRdb kept only the in-frame ones, dropping some. V and J calls and clone size are copied from that table; D and trimming were computed from the DNA. The sample contains 150,000 to 200,000 clones, about 80% of which appear only once. V shed 5 bases, J shed 2 bases, and the junction held 5 bases outside the gene matches. CDR1 and CDR2 from the germline V gene are SSHAT and FNYEAQ (reference sequence). The CDR3 spans 14 residues.

The source material was peripheral blood. This receptor was identified in a man in his sixties with acute or convalescent COVID-19. V gene TRBV7-7 combines with J gene TRBJ2-5; 7 bases agree with TRBD1. CDR3 region: CASSLGTAQETQYF. The CDR3 region has the DNA TGTGCCAGCAGCCTCGGGACAGCGCAAGAGACCCAGTACTTC.